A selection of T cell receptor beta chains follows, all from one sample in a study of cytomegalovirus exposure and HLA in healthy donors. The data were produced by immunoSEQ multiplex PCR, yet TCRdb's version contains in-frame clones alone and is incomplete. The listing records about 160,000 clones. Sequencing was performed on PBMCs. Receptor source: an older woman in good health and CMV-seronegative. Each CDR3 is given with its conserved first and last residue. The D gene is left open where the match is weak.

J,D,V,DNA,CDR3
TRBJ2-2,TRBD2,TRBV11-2,TGTGCCAGCAGCCGAAACTTAGCGGGAAACACCGGGGAGCTGTTTTTT,CASSRNLAGNTGELFF
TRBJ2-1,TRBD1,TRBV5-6,TGTGCCAGCAGCCAGGGACAGCCTGAGCAGTTCTTC,CASSQGQPEQFF
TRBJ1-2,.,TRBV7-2,TGTGCCAGCAGCCTTTCAACGGGACAACACTTC,CASSLSTGQHF
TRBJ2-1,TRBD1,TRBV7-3,TGTGCCAGCAGCTTAACCCGGGACAGGAGCAATGAGCAGTTCTTC,CASSLTRDRSNEQFF
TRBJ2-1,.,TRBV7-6,TGTGCCAGCAGCTTCGGCAATTCAGGGGATGAGCAGTTCTTC,CASSFGNSGDEQFF
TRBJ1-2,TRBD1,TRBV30,TGTGCCTGGACCCCTACGTCATTGGGACAGGGTTTATATGGCTACACCTTC,CAWTPTSLGQGLYGYTF
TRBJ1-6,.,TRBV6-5,TGTGCCAGCAGTTACTCTCGAGGGTCACCCCTCCACTTT,CASSYSRGSPLHF
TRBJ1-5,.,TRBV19,TGTGCCAGTAGCCCGACAGTGTTAAATCAGCCCCAGCATTTT,CASSPTVLNQPQHF
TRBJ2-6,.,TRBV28,TGTGCCAGCAGTTCTATCAGCGCTGGGGCCAACGTCCTGACTTTC,CASSSISAGANVLTF
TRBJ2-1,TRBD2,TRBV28,TGTGCCAGCAGTTCCTCGGGACTAGCGGGTAACAATGAGCAGTTCTTC,CASSSSGLAGNNEQFF
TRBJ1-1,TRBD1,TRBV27,TGTGCCAGCAGTCCCAGGGGACAGGGCTTTGAGTTGAACACTGAAGCTTTCTTT,CASSPRGQGFELNTEAFF
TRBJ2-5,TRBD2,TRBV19,TGTGCCAGTAGTACCTCGGGACTAGCGGGACCCAGATCGGAGCAGACCCAGTACTTC,CASSTSGLAGPRSEQTQYF
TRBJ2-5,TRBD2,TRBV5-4,TGTGCCAGCATGACTAGCGGGGGGGAAGAGACCCAGTACTTC,CASMTSGGEETQYF
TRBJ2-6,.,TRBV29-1,TGCAGCGCTGGCGGCGGACAGCGAACCTTAGGGGCCAACGTCCTGACTTTC,CSAGGGQRTLGANVLTF
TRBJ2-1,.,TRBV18,TGTGCCAGCTCACCATCAGCGGTTAAGAATGAGCAGTTCTTC,CASSPSAVKNEQFF
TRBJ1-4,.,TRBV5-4,TGTGCCAGCAGCATGGGGTCGGCAACTAATGAAAAACTGTTTTTT,CASSMGSATNEKLFF
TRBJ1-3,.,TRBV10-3,TGTGCCATCAGCTCGGCGGGGACGACTGGAAACACCATATATTTT,CAISSAGTTGNTIYF
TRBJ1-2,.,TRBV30,TGTGCCTGGGGAACGACACGATTTTGGCTTGGCTACACCTTC,CAWGTTRFWLGYTF
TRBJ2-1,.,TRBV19,TGTGCCAGTAGTATCGCCCAACTCAATGAGCAGTTCTTC,CASSIAQLNEQFF
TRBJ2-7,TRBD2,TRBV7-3,TGTGCCAGCAGCCCCAACCGCGGGACTAGCGGCCGGCAGTACTTC,CASSPNRGTSGRQYF
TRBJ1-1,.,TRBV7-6,TGTGCCAGCAGCTTAAGCCCGATGAACACTGAAGCTTTCTTT,CASSLSPMNTEAFF
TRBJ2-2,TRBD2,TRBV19,TGTGCCAGTAGTATATGGGGAGTGCGGGAGGGGAGCACCGGGGAGCTGTTTTTT,CASSIWGVREGSTGELFF
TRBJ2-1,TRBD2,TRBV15,TGTGCCACCAGCAGATCGAAGGAACTAGCGGGTTGGGGCAATGAGCAGTTCTTC,CATSRSKELAGWGNEQFF
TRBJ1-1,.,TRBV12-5,TGTGCTAGTGGCTGGGGCGGAATGAACACTGAAGCTTTCTTT,CASGWGGMNTEAFF
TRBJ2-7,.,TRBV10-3,TGTGCTCTCCCTCAGCCCTGCGGGACGCTCCTCTCCTACGAGCAGTACTTC,CALPQPCGTLLSYEQYF
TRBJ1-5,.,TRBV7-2,TGTGCCAGCAGCCGGGGTCCAGATCAGCCCCAGCATTTT,CASSRGPDQPQHF
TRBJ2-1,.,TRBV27,TGTGCCAGCAGTTCCCCCAGCTACAATGAGCAGTTCTTC,CASSSPSYNEQFF
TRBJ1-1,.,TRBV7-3,TGTGCCAGCAGCTTGTGGGGGGACACTGAAGCTTTCTTT,CASSLWGDTEAFF
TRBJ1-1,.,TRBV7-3,TGTGCCAGCAGCAAGACAGTGAACACTGAAGCTTTCTTT,CASSKTVNTEAFF
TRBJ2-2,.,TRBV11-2,TGTGCCAGCAGCTTAGATCGAGTAGGGGCCGGGGAGCTGTTTTTT,CASSLDRVGAGELFF
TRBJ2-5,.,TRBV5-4,TGTGCCAGCAGCTCCCCCAGGGGCGAAGAGACCCAGTACTTC,CASSSPRGEETQYF
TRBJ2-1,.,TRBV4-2,TGTGCCAGCAGCCAATCAGGGGGGCCCTCCTACAATGAGCAGTTCTTC,CASSQSGGPSYNEQFF
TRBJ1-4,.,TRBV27,TGTGCCAGCAGGAGCGTCAGGGCGGCTAATGAAAAACTGTTTTTT,CASRSVRAANEKLFF
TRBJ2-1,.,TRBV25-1,TGTGCCAGCAGTGGGACTTATGAGCAGTTCTTC,CASSGTYEQFF
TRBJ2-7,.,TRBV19,TGTGCCAGTAGTCAATCCTACGAGCAGTACTTC,CASSQSYEQYF
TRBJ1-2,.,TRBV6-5,TGTGCCAGCAGTTACGGAGAACCGCGCAGCTACGGCTACACCTTC,CASSYGEPRSYGYTF
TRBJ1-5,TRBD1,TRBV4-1,TGCGCCAGCAGCCAAGGAACAGGGGCAAGCAATCAGCCCCAGCATTTT,CASSQGTGASNQPQHF
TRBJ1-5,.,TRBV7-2,TGTGCCAGCAGCAGAGAGGGACAAATTAGCAATCAGCCCCAGCATTTT,CASSREGQISNQPQHF
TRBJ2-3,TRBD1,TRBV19,TGTGCCAGTTCGGACAGGGGCGCAGATACGCAGTATTTT,CASSDRGADTQYF